The 24 T cell receptor beta chains below come from one sample, sequenced in a study of blood T cells in healthy people across ages. The authors ran a second PCR of about 7 to 12 cycles using a sample-barcoded 5' primer and a J-beta primer mix. Each CDR3 protein is one row after TCRdb ran MiXCR on the 5' RACE reads. This table has approximately 800,000 distinct CDR3 sequences, approximately 55% appearing once. The sequencing input was blood. These receptor sequences come from a man older than 75 in good health.

The V and J genes are TRBV3-1 and TRBJ2-1; 7 bases are a match to TRBD2. TRBJ2-7 matches the DNA end more closely, so the J call is doubtful. Germline assignment: CDR1 LGHDT and CDR2 YNNKEL (reference sequence). The CDR3 loop spans 16 amino acids. DNA of the CDR3: TGTGCCAGCAGCCAAGACCTAGCGGTGCTTTACAATGAGCAGTACTTC. This sequence encodes CASSQDLAVLYNEQYF.

The V and J genes are TRBV20-1 and TRBJ2-2; unclear D gene. V dropped 0 bases and J dropped 3 bases, with 11 bases sitting between them. CDR3 size: 15 residues. Germline V gene sequence: CDR1 DFQATT, CDR2 SNEGSKA (reference sequence). The CDR3 region has the DNA TGCAGTGCTAGAGATGAGTTTAGGTACACCGGGGAGCTGTTTTTT. Translated, it gives CSARDEFRYTGELFF.

This clonotype was picked up a small number of times. V and J are TRBV27 and TRBJ2-7; a possible D gene is TRBD1 (6 bases). Germline V lookup: CDR1 MNHEY, CDR2 SMNVEV (reference sequence). This CDR3 is 14 amino acids long. With 1 base removed from V and 2 bases from J, the gap between germline ends came to 9 bases. CDR3 residues: CASSLLDRPYEQYF. In DNA form, the CDR3 reads TGTGCCAGCAGTTTATTAGACAGGCCCTACGAGCAGTACTTC.

V and J are TRBV4-1 and TRBJ2-7, with D possibly matching TRBD1 (5 bases). V lost 0 bases and J lost 5, with 17 bases in between. The germline CDR1 and CDR2 sequences are MGHRA and YSYEKL. The CDR3 is made up of 16 amino acids. CDR3: CASSQDWTTPTNEQYF. Written as DNA, the CDR3 is TGCGCCAGCAGCCAAGATTGGACAACTCCCACCAACGAGCAGTACTTC.

Details on this clonotype: The germline gene is not matched at one end of the junction; a read error may be the cause. The CDR3 region is CASSDSPGLSYNERFF. The CDR3 coding sequence is TGTGCCAGCAGTGACTCGCCTGGCTTATCCTACAATGAGCGGTTCTTC. This rearrangement joins TRBV6-4 to TRBJ2-1; D not certain. The CDR3 spans 16 residues. Per germline, CDR1 MRHNA and CDR2 SNTAGT.

V and J are TRBV25-1 and TRBJ2-4; TRBD1 aligns across 7 bases. The junction had 15 bases not matched to a gene; V was cut back by 10 bases and J by 0 bases. The CDR3 runs 17 residues. CDR1 is MGHDK, CDR2 SYGVNS, per germline. CDR3 bases: TGTGCCAACTCCGACAGGGCCTTCTGCCTAGCCAAAAACATTCAGTACTTC. Translated, it gives CANSDRAFCLAKNIQYF.

The chain is built from TRBV10-3 and TRBJ2-1; tentatively, D is TRBD2 (6 bases). Between the trimmed V and J ends, which lost 3 bases and 2 bases, there was a span of 14 bases. The CDR3 is 16 residues long. Germline lookup yields CDR1 ENHRY and CDR2 SYGVKD. The CDR3 reads CAISDGRGRAYNEQFF. CDR3 sequence (DNA): TGTGCCATCAGTGACGGGCGGGGCCGAGCCTACAATGAGCAGTTCTTC.

The rearrangement links TRBV5-1 to TRBJ2-1, with 7 bases that match TRBD2. After removal of 1 base from V and 7 bases from J, the junction contained 8 bases not matched to a gene. The germline V gene has CDR1 SGHRS and CDR2 YFSETQ. The CDR3 is 15 residues long. CDR3 sequence: CASSLPGGSLNEQFF. DNA of the CDR3: TGCGCCAGCAGCTTGCCTGGCGGGAGTTTAAATGAGCAGTTCTTC. The full variable domain, its missing parts supplied by reference TRBV5-1 and TRBJ2-1, is KAGVTQTPRYLIKTRGQQVTLSCSPISGHRSVSWYQQTPGQGLQFLFEYFSETQRNKGNFPGRFSGRQFSNSRSEMNVSTLELGDSALYLCASSLPGGSLNEQFFGPGTRLTVL.

This chain links TRBV30 with TRBJ2-5; the match to TRBD2 covers 11 bases. The germline CDR1 and CDR2 sequences are GTSNPN and SVGIG (reference sequence). The V and J ends lost 5 bases and 5 bases, in that order; junction bases with no gene match: 10. The CDR3 is made up of 15 amino acids. CDR3 nucleotides: TGTGCCTGGGGCATTTTAGGACTAGCGGGTGAGACCCAGTACTTC. Protein: CAWGILGLAGETQYF.

V and J are TRBV11-2 and TRBJ1-4; D is unresolved. The V gene lost 5 bases and the J gene lost 8 bases, with 12 bases spanning the gap. The CDR3 extends over 13 amino acids. Looked up from germline, CDR1 is SGHAT and CDR2 is FQNNGV. CDR3 nucleotides: TGTGCCAGCAGCGGCCGGACGGGGGAAAAACTGTTTTTT. Its translation: CASSGRTGEKLFF.

This clonotype was found a few times. The V gene is TRBV28, the J gene TRBJ1-2; D ambiguous. There are 14 residues in the CDR3. Deletions cut 6 bases from V and 7 bases from J, with 18 bases between. CDR1 MDHEN and CDR2 SYDVKM come from the germline V gene. For the CDR3, the DNA is TGTGCCAGCAGCCCTCCGGGGAGTGTAGGTGGCTACACCTTC. Its translation is CASSPPGSVGGYTF.

This clonotype turned up a few times. The chain combines TRBV20-1 with TRBJ2-1; 7 bases agree with TRBD2. Germline CDR1 DFQATT, CDR2 SNEGSKA (reference sequence). With 6 bases clipped from V and 6 bases from J, the junction kept 5 bases outside the gene matches. The CDR3 is 12 amino acids. The CDR3 DNA sequence: TGCAGTGCCCCAGGCGGGGGCAATGAGCAGTTCTTC. Its translation is CSAPGGGNEQFF.

The chain recombines TRBV29-1 with TRBJ2-1; TRBD2 agrees at 11 bases. The trim removed 6 bases at V and 15 bases at J, leaving 19 bases unmatched. CDR3 size: 15 residues. Germline assignment: CDR1 SQVTM and CDR2 ANQGSEA. This CDR3 reads CSVNTLAGGPPGVFF. CDR3 DNA sequence: TGCAGCGTCAACACTTTAGCGGGAGGGCCGCCCGGAGTGTTCTTC.

This clonotype turned up a few times. The V and J genes are TRBV6-5 and TRBJ1-1; no firm D call. V was clipped by 0 bases and J by 6 bases, with 8 bases between them. Germline V CDR1 and CDR2: MNHEY, SVGAGI. This CDR3 has 13 residues. CDR3 sequence: CASSYSNLAEAFF. CDR3 nucleotide sequence: TGTGCCAGCAGTTACTCGAACCTCGCTGAAGCTTTCTTT.

This sequence joins TRBV6-5 and TRBJ2-5; TRBD2 agrees at 7 bases. The CDR3 totals 15 residues. V lost 2 bases, J lost 1 base, and 4 bases stayed unmatched. The germline V gene has CDR1 MNHEY and CDR2 SVGAGI. DNA of the CDR3: TGTGCCAGCAGTTACGGAGCGGGGCCCCAAGAGACCCAGTACTTC. Amino acids: CASSYGAGPQETQYF.

The chain carries TRBV4-1 and TRBJ2-7, with D perhaps given as TRBD1 or TRBD2 (7 bases each). This CDR3 has 18 amino acids. The V end was cut by 3 bases, the J end by 6 bases, with 27 bases between. Germline V gene sequence: CDR1 MGHRA, CDR2 YSYEKL. The CDR3 sequence: CASSHPRTSKKGAGEQYF. In DNA form, the CDR3 reads TGCGCCAGCAGCCACCCCAGGACTAGTAAGAAGGGGGCCGGCGAGCAGTACTTC.

This clonotype was found once. This chain connects TRBV27 to TRBJ2-5, with D unresolved. The assigned J gene may be wrong: the sequence end matches TRBJ2-7 better. The CDR3 has 14 amino acids. Germline V gives CDR1 MNHEY, CDR2 SMNVEV (reference sequence). The CDR3 nucleotides read TGTGCCAGCAGGAATCTTACCTCCTCCTACGAGCAGTACTTC. It encodes CASRNLTSSYEQYF.

The chain recombines TRBV5-1 with TRBJ1-2; perhaps TRBD1 as D (5 bases). The CDR3 consists of 12 residues. The germline V gene has CDR1 SGHRS and CDR2 YFSETQ. Trimming cost V 3 bases and J 8 bases, with 11 bases left between them. The CDR3: CASSSEGTGYTF. The CDR3 DNA reads TGCGCCAGCAGCTCAGAGGGGACGGGCTACACCTTC.

The chain links TRBV7-2 to TRBJ2-7, with 11 positions matching TRBD1. In germline, CDR1 is SGHTA, CDR2 FQGNSA. J was trimmed by 1 base and V by 7 bases; bases with no gene match: 9. The CDR3 totals 16 residues. The CDR3 is CASTPSGQGASYEQYF. The CDR3 bases are TGTGCCAGCACTCCTTCAGGACAGGGGGCTTCCTACGAGCAGTACTTC. Based on the CDR3 plus reference TRBV7-2 and TRBJ2-7, the full variable domain is GAGVSQSPSNKVTEKGKDVELRCDPISGHTALYWYRQSLGQGLEFLIYFQGNSAPDKSGLPSDRFSAERTGGSVSTLTIQRTQQEDSAVYLCASTPSGQGASYEQYFGPGTRLTVT.

The chain recombines TRBV20-1 with TRBJ2-1; 10 positions match TRBD2. CDR3 length: 14 amino acids. Germline V gene lookup returns CDR1 DFQATT and CDR2 SNEGSKA (reference sequence). Trimming cost V 6 bases and J 9 bases; bases outside gene matches: 11. In DNA, the CDR3 is TGCAGTGCCCTCCGGCTAGCGGGAGTCGGTGAGCAGTTCTTC. This codes for CSALRLAGVGEQFF.

This clonotype was observed a handful of times. The chain carries TRBV4-2 and TRBJ1-4, with D tentatively TRBD1 (5 bases). The germline V gene has CDR1 LGHNA and CDR2 YNFKEQ. With 1 base removed from V and 8 bases from J, the gap between germline ends came to 14 bases. The CDR3 has 15 residues. Here the CDR3 reads CASSQGPRAGEKLFF. DNA of the CDR3: TGTGCCAGCAGCCAAGGCCCCAGGGCGGGGGAAAAACTGTTTTTT.

The chain is built from TRBV20-1 and TRBJ1-1; D gene uncertain. Germline lookup yields CDR1 DFQATT and CDR2 SNEGSKA (reference sequence). This CDR3 comprises 13 residues. The germline V and J ends were trimmed by 0 bases and 3 bases, with 8 bases remaining between them. This chain's CDR3 is CSARDGRDTEAFF. DNA of the CDR3: TGCAGTGCTAGAGATGGGAGGGACACTGAAGCTTTCTTT.

This clonotype is a singleton in its sample. CDR3: CASSSPVTSGRPNNEQFF. In DNA form, the CDR3 reads TGTGCCAGCAGCAGCCCCGTGACTAGCGGGAGGCCCAACAATGAGCAGTTCTTC. The J gene is TRBJ2-1, the V gene TRBV7-8; 13 bases are shared with TRBD2. Germline-derived CDR1 and CDR2 are SGHVS and FQNEAQ. V trimming: 5 bases; J trimming: 5 bases; junction bases outside the gene matches: 12. The length of the CDR3 is 18 residues.

This clonotype turned up a few times. The chain recombines TRBV9 with TRBJ2-1, with 9 bases lining up with TRBD1. This CDR3 is 17 amino acids long. Germline CDR1 reads SGDLS; CDR2 reads YYNGEE. V shed 4 bases and J 1 base; nucleotides not matched to a gene: 9. The CDR3 DNA reads TGTGCCAGCAGCCCCCGGACAGGGGCAGGATCCTACAATGAGCAGTTCTTC. This translates into CASSPRTGAGSYNEQFF. Combining the CDR3 with reference TRBV9 and TRBJ2-1 gives the whole variable domain DSGVTQTPKHLITATGQRVTLRCSPRSGDLSVYWYQQSLDQGLQFLIQYYNGEERAKGNILERFSAQQFPDLHSELNLSSLELGDSALYFCASSPRTGAGSYNEQFFGPGTRLTVL.